The 27 T cell receptor beta chains given below trace back to one sample, sequenced in a study of vaccination and CD4 T cells after COVID-19. TCRdb ran MiXCR on the PCR reads and lists one entry per CDR3 protein. The sample lists about 21,000 distinct CDR3 sequences, about 50% occurring once. This material consisted of CD4+ T cells from blood, taken before SARS-CoV-2 vaccination. These receptors were obtained from a human donor who had recovered from COVID-19.

The chain combines TRBV20-1 with TRBJ2-7, with TRBD2 matching over 10 bases. The germline gives CDR1 DFQATT, CDR2 SNEGSKA (reference sequence). V was clipped by 5 bases and J by 3 bases; unmatched bases: 7. The CDR3 has 14 amino acids. In nucleotides, the CDR3 is TGCAGTGCTTATGAGCGGGAGGGTATCTACGAGCAGTACTTC. Protein product: CSAYEREGIYEQYF.

The V call is TRBV20-1, the J call TRBJ1-1; possible D gene TRBD1, 5 bases. The CDR3 has 14 residues. CDR1 DFQATT and CDR2 SNEGSKA come from the germline V gene (reference sequence). With 4 bases removed from V and 2 bases from J, the gap between germline ends came to 14 bases. As DNA, the CDR3 is TGCAGTGCTACGGGGGGGTTAAGCAACACTGAAGCTTTCTTT. Translation: CSATGGLSNTEAFF.

V is TRBV6-5 and J is TRBJ1-2; TRBD1 matches at 7 bases. Germline V lookup: CDR1 MNHEY, CDR2 SVGAGI. This CDR3 is built from 14 residues. The V gene end was trimmed by 4 bases and the J gene end by 6 bases; junction bases not matched to a gene: 8. The CDR3 region is CASSSAGGRDGYTF. DNA for the CDR3: TGTGCCAGCAGTTCTGCAGGGGGAAGAGATGGCTACACCTTC.

This clonotype was counted only a few times. The chain has TRBV11-2 and TRBJ1-2; a weak D match, TRBD1 (6 bases). This CDR3 comprises 14 residues. Germline-derived CDR1 and CDR2 are SGHAT and FQNNGV. Trimming took 5 bases from V and 6 from J, leaving 16 bases between them. The CDR3 sequence: CASSPDTGRHGYTF. The DNA of the CDR3 is TGTGCCAGCAGCCCAGACACAGGGAGGCATGGCTACACCTTC.

This clonotype was detected only a few times. The V gene is TRBV27, the J gene TRBJ1-5, with D hard to call. Trimming took off 5 bases at V and 10 bases at J, with 15 bases between the two ends. The CDR3 is 13 residues long. Germline values: CDR1 MNHEY, CDR2 SMNVEV (reference sequence). The DNA for the CDR3 is TGTGCCAGCAGTACGACTGGGTTTGACCCCCAGCATTTT. Protein: CASSTTGFDPQHF.

This clonotype was picked up a small number of times. The chain is built from TRBV20-1 and TRBJ2-7; TRBD2 matches 14 bases. Germline V lookup: CDR1 DFQATT, CDR2 SNEGSKA (reference sequence). This CDR3 comprises 14 residues. J lost 7 bases, V lost 4 bases, and 6 bases had no gene match. CDR3 amino acids: CSATGLAGVREQYF. CDR3 in DNA: TGCAGTGCTACGGGACTAGCGGGAGTGAGGGAGCAGTACTTC.

This chain uses TRBV25-1 with TRBJ1-2; possible D gene TRBD1, 5 bases. The CDR3 extends over 15 amino acids. V was cut by 3 bases and J by 0 bases, with 11 bases left in between. Per the germline V gene, CDR1 is MGHDK and CDR2 is SYGVNS. The CDR3 protein is CASSDPGPPNYGYTF. The CDR3 DNA sequence: TGTGCCAGCAGTGATCCGGGACCGCCTAACTATGGCTACACCTTC.

The chain has TRBV20-1 and TRBJ1-2; no clear D gene. There are 15 residues in the CDR3. The germline CDR1 and CDR2 sequences are DFQATT and SNEGSKA (reference sequence). Trimming left V 0 bases short and J 2 bases short, with 13 bases between. The CDR3 nucleotides are TGCAGTGCTAGAGATCGGCAATCATCCAACTATGGCTACACCTTC. It is translated as CSARDRQSSNYGYTF.

This sequence joins TRBV19 and TRBJ2-7, with TRBD1 matching over 11 bases. Germline V gene data show CDR1 as LNHDA and CDR2 as SQIVND (reference sequence). This CDR3 contains 12 residues. V lost 6 bases, J lost 8 bases, and 3 bases stayed unmatched. In nucleotides, the CDR3 is TGTGCCAGTAGAGGGACAGGGGGTCAGCAGTACTTC. This sequence encodes CASRGTGGQQYF. Supplemented by reference TRBV19 and TRBJ2-7, the full variable domain reads DGGITQSPKYLFRKEGQNVTLSCEQNLNHDAMYWYRQDPGQGLRLIYYSQIVNDFQKGDIAEGYSVSREKKESFPLTVTSAQKNPTAFYLCASRGTGGQQYFGPGTRLTVT.

The V gene is TRBV10-3, the J gene TRBJ2-5; 10 positions agree with TRBD2. CDR3 length: 14 amino acids. V trimming: 6 bases; J trimming: 5 bases; junction bases outside the gene matches: 6. Germline V gene data show CDR1 as ENHRY and CDR2 as SYGVKD. In DNA form, the CDR3 reads TGTGCCATCAGCCCGACTAGCGGGCAGGAGACCCAGTACTTC. Translated, it gives CAISPTSGQETQYF.

The V gene is TRBV6-1, the J gene TRBJ2-5; D is possibly TRBD2 (5 bases). CDR3 size: 12 residues. Deletions cut 7 bases from V and 5 bases from J, with 11 bases between. Germline V gene lookup returns CDR1 MNHNS and CDR2 SASEGT. The CDR3 loop reads CASNEGVETQYF. In nucleotides, the CDR3 is TGTGCCAGCAATGAGGGTGTCGAGACCCAGTACTTC.

This clonotype was counted between two and nine times. The chain joins TRBV27 to TRBJ1-1, with D possibly matching TRBD1 (6 bases). V lost 3 bases and J 4 bases, leaving 18 bases between the germline ends. The V gene's germline CDR1 is MNHEY and CDR2 SMNVEV (reference sequence). The CDR3 is 16 residues long. CDR3 residues: CASSLWAGEGGTEAFF. Written as DNA, the CDR3 is TGTGCCAGCAGTTTGTGGGCAGGGGAAGGGGGCACTGAAGCTTTCTTT.

The chain uses TRBV20-1 and TRBJ2-3; the match to TRBD2 covers 14 bases. CDR3 length equals 15 residues. The germline gives CDR1 DFQATT, CDR2 SNEGSKA (reference sequence). The ends lost 5 bases at V and 6 bases at J; junction bases unmatched: 7. CDR3 sequence reads: CSAPRLAGGGDTQYF. CDR3 nucleotides: TGCAGTGCTCCGAGACTAGCGGGAGGGGGGGATACGCAGTATTTT.

V is TRBV14 and J is TRBJ2-5; D remains unclear. Germline values: CDR1 SGHDN, CDR2 FVKESK. Trimming shortened V by 1 base and J by 0 bases, and 6 bases separated the two germline ends. The CDR3 is 14 amino acids. In nucleotides, the CDR3 is TGTGCCAGCAGCCAAGCAACGTACCAAGAGACCCAGTACTTC. This codes for CASSQATYQETQYF.

The rearrangement joins TRBV25-1 to TRBJ1-2; no clear D gene. CDR1 MGHDK and CDR2 SYGVNS come from the germline V gene. The CDR3 is 14 residues long. Trimming pared 7 bases from V and 6 bases from J, leaving 18 bases between. The CDR3 loop reads CASTLGDRRNGYTF. Here the CDR3 DNA reads TGTGCCAGCACCCTCGGCGATAGGAGGAATGGCTACACCTTC.

This clonotype was observed a handful of times. The CDR3 DNA sequence: TGCAGTGTATCTGGGAGGGCCTACGAGCAGTACTTC. Its translation is CSVSGRAYEQYF. This sequence joins TRBV20-1 and TRBJ2-7; 7 bases are a match to TRBD2. The CDR3 runs to 12 residues. V was clipped by 7 bases and J by 2 bases; unmatched bases: 5. Germline CDR1 is DFQATT and CDR2 is SNEGSKA (reference sequence).

This clonotype has only a few counts. The CDR3: CAISESKAGGEHF. Here the CDR3 DNA reads TGTGCCATCAGTGAGTCGAAGGCAGGGGGCGAGCATTTT. The V call is TRBV10-3, the J call TRBJ1-5; TRBD1 matches at 8 bases. Germline values: CDR1 ENHRY, CDR2 SYGVKD. This CDR3 is 13 amino acids long. The V and J ends lost 0 bases and 14 bases, in that order; junction bases with no gene match: 6.

This chain connects TRBV6-5 to TRBJ2-7; the match to TRBD2 covers 7 bases. Germline loops: CDR1 MNHEY, CDR2 SVGAGI. The CDR3 spans 16 residues. Trimming at V came to 4 bases and at J to 0 bases, leaving 9 bases not matched to a gene. The CDR3 region is CASSSPRRGSSYEQYF. CDR3 bases: TGTGCCAGCAGTTCCCCCAGGCGCGGGAGCTCCTACGAGCAGTACTTC.

The chain recombines TRBV20-1 with TRBJ2-2; D unclear. The germline V gene has CDR1 DFQATT and CDR2 SNEGSKA (reference sequence). This CDR3 is 15 amino acids long. Deletions cut 2 bases from V and 0 bases from J, with 10 bases between. The DNA for the CDR3 is TGCAGTGCTAGATTCTCGACAACGAACACCGGGGAGCTGTTTTTT. Translated, it gives CSARFSTTNTGELFF.

This clonotype appeared a few times. The chain combines TRBV5-1 with TRBJ2-1; either TRBD1 or TRBD2 may supply D (5 bases each). The CDR3 runs 13 residues. CDR1 SGHRS and CDR2 YFSETQ come from the germline V gene. The ends were cut back, 4 bases at V and 4 bases at J, with 9 bases in the middle. CDR3 residues: CASSRDRYNEQFF. The CDR3 nucleotides read TGCGCCAGCAGCCGGGACCGTTACAATGAGCAGTTCTTC.

This clonotype has a handful of counts. J is TRBJ1-3 and V is TRBV6-1, with D unclear. V was cut by 3 bases and J by 0 bases, with 6 bases left in between. The CDR3 runs to 14 residues. Germline V gene data show CDR1 as MNHNS and CDR2 as SASEGT. CDR3 amino acids: CASSDVSSGNTIYF. The CDR3 DNA follows: TGTGCCAGCAGTGACGTATCCTCTGGAAACACCATATATTTT.

The V and J genes are TRBV7-6 and TRBJ2-7; a weak D match, TRBD2 (6 bases). The CDR3 sequence is 14 residues long. Germline lookup yields CDR1 SGHVS and CDR2 FNYEAQ. V was shortened by 3 bases and J by 0 bases, with 9 bases between the two germline ends. The CDR3 here is CASSFSGASYEQYF. CDR3 nucleotides: TGTGCCAGCAGCTTTAGCGGAGCCTCCTACGAGCAGTACTTC.

V and J are TRBV7-2 and TRBJ2-5; TRBD2 matches at 8 bases. V was pared by 7 bases and J by 3 bases, with 10 bases of the junction left unmatched. Germline lookup yields CDR1 SGHTA and CDR2 FQGNSA. CDR3 length: 15 residues. DNA for the CDR3: TGTGCCAGCACCCTAGGCGGGAGGAGGGAAGAGACCCAGTACTTC. Amino acid sequence: CASTLGGRREETQYF.

This clonotype has just a few counts. The chain couples TRBV6-5 to TRBJ1-5; unclear D gene. The CDR3 has 14 residues. Germline CDR1 and CDR2: MNHEY and SVGAGI. V was cut by 0 bases and J by 7 bases, with 10 bases left in between. The DNA of the CDR3 is TGTGCCAGCAGTTACTCCGCCAGTGGGCAGCCCCAGCATTTT. It specifies CASSYSASGQPQHF.

In its sample, this clonotype was seen a few times. The CDR3 DNA sequence: TGTGCCAGTAGTATAGGGTTCTCAAGGGTTGGCAATCAGCCCCAGCATTTT. Amino acids: CASSIGFSRVGNQPQHF. J is TRBJ1-5 and V is TRBV19; D is undetermined. The V end was cut by 1 base, the J end by 2 bases, with 15 bases between. The CDR3 covers 17 residues. Germline-derived CDR1 and CDR2 are LNHDA and SQIVND (reference sequence).

This sequence joins TRBV7-2 and TRBJ2-7, with no clear D. The CDR3 has 15 amino acids. In germline, CDR1 is SGHTA, CDR2 FQGNSA. Deletions cut 3 bases from V and 3 bases from J, with 15 bases between. The CDR3 DNA is TGTGCCAGCAGCTTTAGACTGGGTTTAGTCTACGAGCAGTACTTC. It translates to CASSFRLGLVYEQYF.

This clonotype occurred a few times. The chain carries TRBV19 and TRBJ1-3; D is uncertain. The CDR3 spans 15 residues. With 7 bases removed from V and 0 bases from J, the gap between germline ends came to 13 bases. In germline, CDR1 is LNHDA, CDR2 SQIVND (reference sequence). The CDR3 sequence is CASNSPRISGNTIYF. The DNA for the CDR3 is TGTGCCAGTAACTCGCCACGGATCTCTGGAAACACCATATATTTT.